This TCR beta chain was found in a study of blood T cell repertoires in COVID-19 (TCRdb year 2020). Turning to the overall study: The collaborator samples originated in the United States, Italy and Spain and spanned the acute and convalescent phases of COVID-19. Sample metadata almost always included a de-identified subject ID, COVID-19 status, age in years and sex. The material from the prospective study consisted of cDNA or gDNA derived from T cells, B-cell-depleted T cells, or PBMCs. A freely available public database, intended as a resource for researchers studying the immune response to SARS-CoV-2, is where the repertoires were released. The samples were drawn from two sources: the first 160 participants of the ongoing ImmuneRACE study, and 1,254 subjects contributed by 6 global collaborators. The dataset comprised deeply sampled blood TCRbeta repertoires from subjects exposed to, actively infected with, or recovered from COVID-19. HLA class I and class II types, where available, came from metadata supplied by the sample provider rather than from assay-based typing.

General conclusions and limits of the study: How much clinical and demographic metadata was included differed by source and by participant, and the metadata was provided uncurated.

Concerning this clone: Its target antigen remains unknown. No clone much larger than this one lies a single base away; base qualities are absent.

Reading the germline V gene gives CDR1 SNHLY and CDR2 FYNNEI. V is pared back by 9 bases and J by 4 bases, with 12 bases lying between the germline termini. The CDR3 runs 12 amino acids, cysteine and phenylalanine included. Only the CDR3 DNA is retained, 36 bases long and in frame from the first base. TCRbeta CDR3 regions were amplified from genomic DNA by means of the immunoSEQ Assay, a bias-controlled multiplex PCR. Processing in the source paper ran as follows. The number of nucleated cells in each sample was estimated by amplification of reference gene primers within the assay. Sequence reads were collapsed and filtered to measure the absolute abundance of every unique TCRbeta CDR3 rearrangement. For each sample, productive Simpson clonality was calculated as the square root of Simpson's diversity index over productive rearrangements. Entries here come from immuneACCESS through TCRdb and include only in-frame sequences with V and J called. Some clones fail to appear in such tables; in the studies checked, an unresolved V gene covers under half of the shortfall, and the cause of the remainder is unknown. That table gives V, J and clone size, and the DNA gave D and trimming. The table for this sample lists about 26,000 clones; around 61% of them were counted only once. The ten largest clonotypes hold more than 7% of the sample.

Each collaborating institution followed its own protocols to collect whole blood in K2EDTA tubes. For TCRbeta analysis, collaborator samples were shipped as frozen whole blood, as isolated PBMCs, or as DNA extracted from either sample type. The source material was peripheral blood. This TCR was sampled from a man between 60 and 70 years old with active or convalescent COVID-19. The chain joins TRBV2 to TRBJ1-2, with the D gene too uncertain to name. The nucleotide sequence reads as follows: TGTGCCAGGGGTCGGGGAATCTATGGCTACACCTTC. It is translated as CARGRGIYGYTF.